This is a list of T cell receptor beta chains from one sample in a study of somatic mutations in cytotoxic T cells in rheumatoid arthritis. Clones were read by immunoSEQ multiplex PCR, and TCRdb kept only the in-frame ones, dropping some. The profile shows 3,600 or so clones, less than 85% of them singletons. Sequenced sample: CD8+ T cells sorted from blood. Receptor source: a man aged 40-55 years with rheumatoid arthritis. Both conserved end residues are part of each CDR3. Each record gives: J gene, V gene, clone size, D gene, CDR3 DNA, CDR3 protein. The D gene is left open where the match is weak. Size is omitted from some rows. Given values are once, few, many or a class for expanded clones.

j_call: TRBJ1-3; v_call: TRBV5-6; clone_size: -; d_call: -; cdr3_nt: TGTGCCAGCAGCCTAGGAAACTCTGGAAACACCATATATTTT; cdr3_aa: CASSLGNSGNTIYF
j_call: TRBJ2-1; v_call: TRBV28; clone_size: -; d_call: TRBD2; cdr3_nt: TGTGCCAGCAGTCCCGGACTAGCGGGAGACGATGAGCAGTTCTTC; cdr3_aa: CASSPGLAGDDEQFF
j_call: TRBJ1-2; v_call: TRBV5-1; clone_size: -; d_call: TRBD1; cdr3_nt: TGCGCCAGCAGCTTGGGACAGGGTTCACGTGGCTACACCTTC; cdr3_aa: CASSLGQGSRGYTF
j_call: TRBJ2-7; v_call: TRBV4-1; clone_size: -; d_call: TRBD1; cdr3_nt: TGCGCCAGCAGCCACCAGGGACAGTACCCTTTCGAGCAGTACTTC; cdr3_aa: CASSHQGQYPFEQYF
j_call: TRBJ2-7; v_call: TRBV7-9; clone_size: -; d_call: TRBD1; cdr3_nt: TGTGCCAGCAGTGGACAGGGTAGGTCCTACGAGCAGTACTTC; cdr3_aa: CASSGQGRSYEQYF
j_call: TRBJ1-1; v_call: TRBV10-2; clone_size: -; d_call: TRBD1; cdr3_nt: TGCGCCAGCAGCGATCTTAGAGGGGGCGTAGGGAACACTGAAGCTTTCTTT; cdr3_aa: CASSDLRGGVGNTEAFF
j_call: TRBJ2-5; v_call: TRBV6-4; clone_size: once; d_call: -; cdr3_nt: TGTGCCAGCAGTGAGGAGAGAGGGGAGACCCAGTACTTC; cdr3_aa: CASSEERGETQYF
j_call: TRBJ2-5; v_call: TRBV5-4; clone_size: -; d_call: TRBD2; cdr3_nt: TGTGCCAGCAGCTTAGCGGGAGTACATAGAGAGACCCAGTACTTC; cdr3_aa: CASSLAGVHRETQYF
j_call: TRBJ2-3; v_call: TRBV6-5; clone_size: few; d_call: TRBD2; cdr3_nt: TGTGCCAGCAGTGACGGGAGGGCCACAGATACGCAGTATTTT; cdr3_aa: CASSDGRATDTQYF
j_call: TRBJ2-7; v_call: TRBV11-2; clone_size: -; d_call: TRBD1; cdr3_nt: TGTGCCAGCAGCCACCCGACAGGGGGAATCAGCTCCTACGAGCAGTACTTC; cdr3_aa: CASSHPTGGISSYEQYF
j_call: TRBJ2-3; v_call: TRBV28; clone_size: -; d_call: TRBD2; cdr3_nt: TGTGCCAGTCAAGGGGCTAGCGGGAGTCCCACAGATACGCAGTATTTT; cdr3_aa: CASQGASGSPTDTQYF
j_call: TRBJ1-2; v_call: TRBV27; clone_size: -; d_call: TRBD1; cdr3_nt: TGTGCCAGCAGTTTGTGGCAGGGGGCGGAAGGCTACACCTTC; cdr3_aa: CASSLWQGAEGYTF
j_call: TRBJ2-5; v_call: TRBV9; clone_size: -; d_call: -; cdr3_nt: TGTGCCAGCAGCGTAGGGTGGCGGCAAGAGACCCAGTACTTC; cdr3_aa: CASSVGWRQETQYF
j_call: TRBJ2-4; v_call: TRBV30; clone_size: -; d_call: -; cdr3_nt: TGTGCCTGGACTAGCGAGAGGGCCAAAAACATTCAGTACTTC; cdr3_aa: CAWTSERAKNIQYF
j_call: TRBJ2-1; v_call: TRBV10-2; clone_size: -; d_call: TRBD2; cdr3_nt: TGCGCCAGCAGTGAGTCGAGGACTAGGCGGTTCAATGAGCAGTTCTTC; cdr3_aa: CASSESRTRRFNEQFF
j_call: TRBJ1-2; v_call: TRBV27; clone_size: -; d_call: -; cdr3_nt: TGTGCCAGCAGTTTATTCGCGGGGGGAGATGGCTACACCTTC; cdr3_aa: CASSLFAGGDGYTF
j_call: TRBJ1-5; v_call: TRBV10-3; clone_size: -; d_call: -; cdr3_nt: TGTGCCATCAGTCGGGAGGAGAGTCAGCCCCAGCATTTT; cdr3_aa: CAISREESQPQHF
j_call: TRBJ1-1; v_call: TRBV13; clone_size: -; d_call: -; cdr3_nt: TGTGCCAGCAGCCCCGGGCAGGGGATGAACACTGAAGCTTTCTTT; cdr3_aa: CASSPGQGMNTEAFF
j_call: TRBJ2-7; v_call: TRBV4-1; clone_size: -; d_call: TRBD2; cdr3_nt: TGCGCCAGCAGCCAAACTTTAGGGACTAGCGGGGGCTACGAGCAGTACTTC; cdr3_aa: CASSQTLGTSGGYEQYF
j_call: TRBJ2-5; v_call: TRBV2; clone_size: -; d_call: -; cdr3_nt: TGTGCCAGCAGGGAGGGACGGGAGACCCAGTACTTC; cdr3_aa: CASREGRETQYF
j_call: TRBJ2-3; v_call: TRBV7-6; clone_size: once; d_call: TRBD2; cdr3_nt: TGTGCCAGCAGCGACGTAGCGGGGACAGATACGCAGTATTTT; cdr3_aa: CASSDVAGTDTQYF
j_call: TRBJ1-2; v_call: TRBV27; clone_size: -; d_call: -; cdr3_nt: TGTGCCAGCAGCTCGTTGGGAGCTAACTATGGCTACACCTTC; cdr3_aa: CASSSLGANYGYTF
j_call: TRBJ2-7; v_call: TRBV9; clone_size: -; d_call: -; cdr3_nt: TGTGCCAGCAGCCCGACGGGACTCTACGAGCAGTACTTC; cdr3_aa: CASSPTGLYEQYF
j_call: TRBJ2-3; v_call: TRBV27; clone_size: -; d_call: -; cdr3_nt: TGTGCCAGCAGTTTATCGTTCCGGGTCACAGATACGCAGTATTTT; cdr3_aa: CASSLSFRVTDTQYF
j_call: TRBJ1-5; v_call: TRBV4-1; clone_size: -; d_call: -; cdr3_nt: TGCGCCAGCAGCCTCGAGAACCGGGACACCCGATCGCCCCAGCATTTT; cdr3_aa: CASSLENRDTRSPQHF
j_call: TRBJ1-5; v_call: TRBV4-1; clone_size: once; d_call: TRBD1; cdr3_nt: TGCGCCAGCAGCCAAACGGGACAGAGCAATCAGCCCCAGCATTTT; cdr3_aa: CASSQTGQSNQPQHF
j_call: TRBJ2-7; v_call: TRBV6-1; clone_size: -; d_call: -; cdr3_nt: TGTGCCAGCATCATGGTTTCAGGGGTCAACTACGAGCAGTACTTC; cdr3_aa: CASIMVSGVNYEQYF
j_call: TRBJ2-1; v_call: TRBV5-4; clone_size: few; d_call: -; cdr3_nt: TGTGCCAGCAGCCAACTATCCTCCGGATACAATGAGCAGTTCTTC; cdr3_aa: CASSQLSSGYNEQFF
j_call: TRBJ2-3; v_call: TRBV9; clone_size: -; d_call: -; cdr3_nt: TGTGCCAGCAGCCCCAGTTATGATACGCAGTATTTT; cdr3_aa: CASSPSYDTQYF
j_call: TRBJ2-1; v_call: TRBV28; clone_size: -; d_call: TRBD2; cdr3_nt: TGTGCCAGCAGGCCCATTATGGCGGGAGGGGGGAATGAGCAGTTCTTC; cdr3_aa: CASRPIMAGGGNEQFF
j_call: TRBJ2-7; v_call: TRBV7-6; clone_size: -; d_call: -; cdr3_nt: TGTGCCAGCAGCTTAGAGGGCAAGGGGGGGTACGAGCAGTACTTC; cdr3_aa: CASSLEGKGGYEQYF
j_call: TRBJ1-1; v_call: TRBV5-1; clone_size: -; d_call: -; cdr3_nt: TGCGCCAGCAGCCTTGGTTCGGGGGCTGAAGCTTTCTTT; cdr3_aa: CASSLGSGAEAFF
j_call: TRBJ2-5; v_call: TRBV2; clone_size: -; d_call: -; cdr3_nt: TGTGCCAGCAGTGAGGTCTCGGGAGTCCCAGAGACCCAGTACTTC; cdr3_aa: CASSEVSGVPETQYF
j_call: TRBJ2-1; v_call: TRBV14; clone_size: few; d_call: TRBD1; cdr3_nt: TGTGCCAGCAGCCTCAGGGGGCAGGCGTGGAATGAGCAGTTCTTC; cdr3_aa: CASSLRGQAWNEQFF
j_call: TRBJ1-5; v_call: TRBV5-4; clone_size: -; d_call: TRBD1; cdr3_nt: TGTGCCAGCAGCCCTGATTACAGGGGTGACGGCAATCAGCCCCAGCATTTT; cdr3_aa: CASSPDYRGDGNQPQHF
j_call: TRBJ2-7; v_call: TRBV6-1; clone_size: -; d_call: -; cdr3_nt: TGTGCCAGCAGTGAATATTTATACTCCTACGAGCAGTACTTC; cdr3_aa: CASSEYLYSYEQYF
j_call: TRBJ2-3; v_call: TRBV6-4; clone_size: few; d_call: TRBD2; cdr3_nt: TGTGCCAGCAGTGCCGGGAGGGCGGCAGATACGCAGTATTTT; cdr3_aa: CASSAGRAADTQYF
j_call: TRBJ2-3; v_call: TRBV7-8; clone_size: -; d_call: -; cdr3_nt: TGTGCCAGCAGCTTAGGCCTAGCGAGACAAGATACGCAGTATTTT; cdr3_aa: CASSLGLARQDTQYF
j_call: TRBJ2-7; v_call: TRBV28; clone_size: -; d_call: -; cdr3_nt: TGTGCCAGCAGTTTCGGGGGAGATCGCGAGCAGTACTTC; cdr3_aa: CASSFGGDREQYF
j_call: TRBJ1-5; v_call: TRBV27; clone_size: once; d_call: TRBD1; cdr3_nt: TGTGCCAGCAGTTCAATCTATGGAGGACAGGGGATTCAGCCCCAGCATTTT; cdr3_aa: CASSSIYGGQGIQPQHF
j_call: TRBJ1-5; v_call: TRBV7-6; clone_size: -; d_call: -; cdr3_nt: TGTGCCAGCAGCTTGTACAACAATCAGCCCCAGCATTTT; cdr3_aa: CASSLYNNQPQHF